One and the same sample provided the 2 T cell receptor beta chains below, sequenced in a study of blood T cells in healthy people across ages. The second PCR ran about 6 to 11 cycles with a sample-barcoded 5' primer and J-beta primers. TCRdb re-derived calls from the 5' RACE reads in MiXCR, one entry per CDR3 protein. The table has about 1.4 million distinct CDR3 sequences, roughly 59% seen once. Sequencing was done on a sample of blood. The receptors were sampled from a man between 18 and 29 years old in good health.

A few counts support this clonotype. The CDR3 DNA is TGTGCCAGCAGCTTAGGCGGTGCAGGGGGCCGTGAAAAACTGTTTTTT. It translates to CASSLGGAGGREKLFF. The chain is built from TRBV13 and TRBJ1-4, with TRBD1 identical over 8 bases. After removal of 0 bases from V and 7 bases from J, the junction contained 7 bases not matched to a gene. The CDR3 contains 16 residues. Per germline, CDR1 PRHDT and CDR2 FYEKMQ (reference sequence).

The CDR3 loop is CASRESVLGGYNEQFF. The DNA of the CDR3 is TGTGCCAGCAGGGAGTCAGTGCTTGGGGGGTACAATGAGCAGTTCTTC. The chain combines TRBV6-1 with TRBJ2-1, with a tentative D call TRBD2 (6 bases). Germline loops: CDR1 MNHNS, CDR2 SASEGT. The CDR3 sequence is 16 residues long. Trimming took off 6 bases at V and 4 bases at J, with 19 bases between the two ends.